The sequence of this T cell receptor beta chain was determined in a study of T cell repertoires in cytomegalovirus infection. Study in general: HLA-C-restricted CMV epitopes, recently identified, and well-studied HLA-B-restricted ones were used by the study. Signatures in public TCR beta sequences pointed to both CMV infection and matching HLA type. The study, taken as a whole, reports: HLA-C-restricted CMV-specific TCR beta clonotypes were dominant in the ex vivo response. Carriage of CMV together with the relevant HLA was identifiable through cumulative public TCR beta family frequency.

TCRdb re-called the reads with MiXCR, one entry per CDR3 protein. The sample records around 95,000 distinct CDR3 sequences, 29% being singletons. CDR1 is SQVTM and CDR2 is ANQGSEA in the germline V gene. The CDR3 spans 15 residues. The germline V and J ends were trimmed by 0 bases and 1 base, with 11 bases remaining between them. This clonotype occurred many times. Its antigen is undetermined. This sequence joins TRBV29-1 and TRBJ2-3, with TRBD2 as a possible D gene (7 bases). This clonotype was obtained from a human donor in good health (CMV status not recorded). Some clones in this sample may be carry-over from other donors' samples. This sample comprised CD8+ T cells from cultured PBMCs, obtained from culture after CMV antigen stimulation. CDR3 DNA: TGCAGCGTTGAAGAAACCGGGGGGCGCACAGATACGCAGTATTTT. This sequence encodes CSVEETGGRTDTQYF.